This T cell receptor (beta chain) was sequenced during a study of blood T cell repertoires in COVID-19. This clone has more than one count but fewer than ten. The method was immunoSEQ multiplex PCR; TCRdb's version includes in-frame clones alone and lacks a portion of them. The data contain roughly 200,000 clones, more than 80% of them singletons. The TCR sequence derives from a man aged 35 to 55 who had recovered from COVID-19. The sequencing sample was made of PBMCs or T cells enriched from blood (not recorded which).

CDR3 in DNA: TGTGCCAGCTCATCTGCGACAGGTTATCAGCCCCAGCATTTT. Encoded protein: CASSSATGYQPQHF. This chain connects TRBV18 to TRBJ1-5; tentative D call: TRBD1 (6 bases). The CDR3 is 14 residues long. Deletions cut 5 bases from V and 5 bases from J, with 13 bases between. CDR1 is KGHSH, CDR2 LQKENI, per germline.